Shown below are 7 T cell receptor beta chains from a single sample sequenced in a study of B cell selection in AIRE deficiency. Measured with immunoSEQ multiplex PCR; TCRdb has only the in-frame clones, and not every one. The sample has 20,000 to 25,000 clones, around 97% seen once. The sorted conventional CD4 T cells were gated as CD4+CD127+. Sequencing used conventional CD4+ T cells sorted from PBMCs. These receptors were collected from a human donor with AIRE deficiency.

The chain couples TRBV27 to TRBJ2-7; 8 nucleotides align to TRBD2. The CDR3 consists of 13 residues. Germline CDR1 reads MNHEY; CDR2 reads SMNVEV (reference sequence). V dropped 7 bases and J dropped 0; count of bases not matched to a gene: 2. The CDR3 DNA reads TGTGCCAGCACGACTAGCGCCTCCTACGAGCAGTACTTC. Translated, it gives CASTTSASYEQYF.

The chain couples TRBV9 to TRBJ1-5, with 7 positions matching TRBD1. The CDR3 covers 15 residues. The trim removed 3 bases at V and 5 bases at J, leaving 8 bases unmatched. CDR1 and CDR2 from the germline V gene are SGDLS and YYNGEE. CDR3 coding DNA: TGTGCCAGCAGCGGTGCGACAGGGAACGATCAGCCCCAGCATTTT. This codes for CASSGATGNDQPQHF.

This chain joins TRBV11-2 and TRBJ2-3; 9 bases align to TRBD1. Germline V gene data show CDR1 as SGHAT and CDR2 as FQNNGV. The CDR3 loop spans 16 amino acids. V shed 1 base and J 0 bases; nucleotides not matched to a gene: 2. The CDR3: CASSLGTGASTDTQYF. The DNA of the CDR3 is TGTGCCAGCAGCTTAGGGACAGGGGCTAGCACAGATACGCAGTATTTT.

The rearrangement links TRBV7-9 to TRBJ1-3; a possible D gene is TRBD1 (6 bases). Trimming shortened V by 5 bases and J by 0 bases, and 11 bases separated the two germline ends. Germline V gene sequence: CDR1 SEHNR, CDR2 FQNEAQ (reference sequence). There are 15 residues in the CDR3. CDR3 region: CASSHSDSSGNTIYF. For the CDR3, the DNA is TGTGCCAGCAGCCACTCGGACAGCTCTGGAAACACCATATATTTT.

The rearrangement uses TRBV6-6 and TRBJ1-3; 10 nucleotides line up with TRBD1. CDR3 length: 15 amino acids. Germline assignment: CDR1 MNHNY and CDR2 SVGAGI (reference sequence). The ends lost 5 bases at V and 2 bases at J; junction bases unmatched: 3. CDR3: CASSRDRGTGNTIYF. For the CDR3, the DNA is TGTGCCAGCAGTAGGGACAGGGGAACTGGAAACACCATATATTTT.

V and J are TRBV29-1 and TRBJ2-3, with D tentatively TRBD2 (5 bases). CDR1 SQVTM and CDR2 ANQGSEA come from the germline V gene. Trimming stripped 5 bases from V and 0 bases from J, with 9 bases between. The CDR3 spans 13 residues. CDR3 sequence (DNA): TGCAGCGTTTCATCGGGAAGCACAGATACGCAGTATTTT. Encoded protein: CSVSSGSTDTQYF.

The chain combines TRBV23-1 with TRBJ1-1, with D uncertain. TRBV23-1 is classed as an ORF, of uncertain function. V was cut by 8 bases and J by 2 bases, with 15 bases left in between. CDR3 length: 14 amino acids. CDR3 in DNA: TGCGCCAGCGGGCCCCGGGTGAGAAACACTGAAGCTTTCTTT. This encodes CASGPRVRNTEAFF.